The 11 T cell receptor beta chains below were found in one sample sequenced in a study of identical twins. TCRdb itself ran the 5' RACE reads through MiXCR, one entry per CDR3 protein. The table lists roughly 230,000 distinct CDR3 sequences, around 8% of them singletons, with 3% in the top ten. The data were also submitted as part of a second study, on yellow fever vaccine responses in identical twins.

Sequencing was performed on CD8+ T cells sorted from blood. The source of these receptors is a woman between 18 and 30 years old in good health.

This clonotype has a single count. A much larger clonotype is one base distant, so this may be a read error. J is TRBJ2-1 and V is TRBV11-2; D is unclear. CDR1 and CDR2 from the germline V gene are SGHAT and FQNNGV. The CDR3 extends over 13 amino acids. The chain's CDR3 is CARSTLWINEQFF. As DNA, the CDR3 is TGTGCCCGCAGCACTCTCTGGATCAATGAGCAGTTCTTC. Using reference TRBV11-2 and TRBJ2-1 for the parts outside the CDR3, the full variable domain is EAGVAQSPRYKIIEKRQSVAFWCNPISGHATLYWYQQILGQGPKLLIQFQNNGVVDDSQLPKDRFSAERLKGVDSTLKIQPAKLEDSAVYLCARSTLWINEQFFGPGTRLTVL.

This clonotype occurred a few times. The chain has TRBV4-1 and TRBJ2-2; maybe TRBD2 (6 bases). Trimming shortened V by 10 bases and J by 5 bases, and 20 bases separated the two germline ends. The CDR3 sequence is 15 residues long. Per the germline V gene, CDR1 is MGHRA and CDR2 is YSYEKL. CDR3 in DNA: TGCGCCACCACCCCTGGCGGGGATCTTACCGGGGAGCTGTTTTTT. Translated, it gives CATTPGGDLTGELFF.

V is TRBV7-8 and J is TRBJ2-7, with 9 bases matching TRBD1. With 2 bases clipped from V and 2 bases from J, the junction kept 7 bases outside the gene matches. The CDR3 extends over 16 amino acids. Germline V gene sequence: CDR1 SGHVS, CDR2 FQNEAQ. CDR3 DNA sequence: TGTGCCAGCAGCTTACTTCTATGGGACAGGGCCTACGAGCAGTACTTC. This codes for CASSLLLWDRAYEQYF.

This clonotype appeared a few times. The V gene is TRBV7-9, the J gene TRBJ2-3; tentatively, D is TRBD2 (5 bases). Trimming took 4 bases from V and 5 from J, leaving 16 bases between them. CDR3 length equals 15 residues. In germline, CDR1 is SEHNR, CDR2 FQNEAQ (reference sequence). CDR3 DNA: TGTGCCAGCAGCTCAAACCCGGGCGGGCTAGATACGCAGTATTTT. The encoded protein is CASSSNPGGLDTQYF.

This clonotype appeared a few times. This chain joins TRBV6-2 or TRBV6-3 and TRBJ1-2; D uncertain. The V end lost 2 bases, the J end lost 5 bases, and 12 bases lay between the germline ends. Germline CDR1 and CDR2: MNHEY and SVGEGT. There are 14 residues in the CDR3. The CDR3 is CASSYAGIGYGYTF. CDR3 sequence (DNA): TGTGCCAGCAGTTACGCGGGGATTGGTTATGGCTACACCTTC.

This clonotype turned up a few times. J is TRBJ2-5 and V is TRBV6-5; 14 bases align to TRBD2. Germline loops: CDR1 MNHEY, CDR2 SVGAGI. CDR3 length: 18 residues. With V trimmed by 5 bases and J by 2 bases, 10 bases remained unmatched. The CDR3 DNA reads TGTGCCAGCAGTATACTACAGACTAGCGGGAGGGGACAAGAGACCCAGTACTTC. Translation: CASSILQTSGRGQETQYF.

In this sample, this clonotype turned up many times. The chain is built from TRBV7-2 and TRBJ2-7; D could derive from TRBD1 or TRBD2 (5 bases each). The germline V gene encodes CDR1 SGHTA and CDR2 FQGNSA. CDR3 length: 15 residues. Trimming left V 5 bases short and J 3 bases short, with 17 bases between. CDR3 loop: CASSQAGLGVYEQYF. In DNA, the CDR3 is TGTGCCAGCAGCCAAGCAGGGTTGGGGGTCTACGAGCAGTACTTC.

The sample holds many counts of this clonotype. The chain links TRBV7-2 to TRBJ2-1; D gene unclear. V lost 7 bases to trimming and J lost 5 bases, with 6 bases between them. CDR1 and CDR2 from the germline V gene are SGHTA and FQGNSA. CDR3 length equals 11 residues. Written as DNA, the CDR3 is TGTGCCAGCACCCTGGACAATGAGCAGTTCTTC. This translates into CASTLDNEQFF.

The genes are TRBV7-9 and TRBJ2-3; 9 bases align to TRBD2. The CDR3 is 15 residues long. Per the germline V gene, CDR1 is SEHNR and CDR2 is FQNEAQ (reference sequence). Unmatched junction bases numbered 6, after V lost 3 bases and J lost 5 bases. The DNA of the CDR3 is TGTGCCAGCAGCTTTACCCTAGCGGGAAGAGATACGCAGTATTTT. Translating it yields CASSFTLAGRDTQYF.

This clonotype has just a few counts. The V call is TRBV4-3, the J call TRBJ2-7; possible D gene TRBD2, 6 bases. Germline values: CDR1 LGHNA, CDR2 YSLEER. Trimming stripped 0 bases from V and 5 bases from J, with 8 bases between. This CDR3 has 13 amino acids. Here the CDR3 DNA reads TGCGCCAGCAGCCAAGATGGCGGGAACGAGCAGTACTTC. It translates to CASSQDGGNEQYF.

The V call is TRBV20-1, the J call TRBJ1-5; 7 nucleotides align to TRBD1. J was trimmed by 6 bases and V by 5 bases; bases with no gene match: 10. The CDR3 contains 14 residues. The germline V gene encodes CDR1 DFQATT and CDR2 SNEGSKA (reference sequence). Here the CDR3 reads CSALPTGPGQPQHF. CDR3 nucleotides: TGCAGTGCTCTACCGACAGGGCCGGGTCAGCCCCAGCATTTT.